Shown below are 4 T cell receptor beta chains from a single sample sequenced in a study of blood T cell repertoires in COVID-19. The data were produced by immunoSEQ multiplex PCR, yet TCRdb's version contains in-frame clones alone and is incomplete. The sample consists of about 200,000 clones, 80% to 90% of them appearing once. The sample consisted of peripheral blood. These receptors were collected from a man aged 50 or older with active or convalescent COVID-19.

This clone was counted a single time. This chain links TRBV4-3 with TRBJ2-6, with a possible D match to TRBD2 (6 bases). Germline V gives CDR1 LGHNA, CDR2 YSLEER. The germline V and J ends were trimmed by 0 bases and 0 bases, with 15 bases remaining between them. The CDR3 loop spans 19 amino acids. This CDR3 is CASSQDLGRFYSGANVLTF. CDR3 DNA sequence: TGCGCCAGCAGCCAAGATTTGGGGAGGTTCTACTCTGGGGCCAACGTCCTGACTTTC.

The chain has TRBV4-3 and TRBJ1-1; D uncertain. This CDR3 is 15 amino acids long. Germline-derived CDR1 and CDR2 are LGHNA and YSLEER. V lost 1 base to trimming and J lost 5 bases, with 14 bases between them. The CDR3 region is CASSQVIDAITEAFF. CDR3 in DNA: TGCGCCAGCAGCCAAGTTATAGATGCGATAACTGAAGCTTTCTTT.

The chain links TRBV19 to TRBJ2-1; 13 positions match TRBD2. V lost 5 bases to trimming and J lost 0 bases; unmatched junction nucleotides: 10. Looked up from germline, CDR1 is LNHDA and CDR2 is SQIVND (reference sequence). CDR3 length equals 19 residues. CDR3 sequence reads: CASSSRLAGGSSSYNEQFF. CDR3 sequence (DNA): TGTGCCAGTAGTTCCCGACTAGCGGGAGGTTCCAGCTCCTACAATGAGCAGTTCTTC.

The chain carries TRBV27 and TRBJ1-5; TRBD1 matches at 12 bases. The germline V gene has CDR1 MNHEY and CDR2 SMNVEV (reference sequence). There are 16 residues in the CDR3. Trimming removed 8 bases from V and 5 bases from J; junction bases left unmatched: 10. CDR3 residues: CASGKTGQGAYQPQHF. In nucleotides, the CDR3 is TGTGCCAGCGGAAAAACGGGACAGGGGGCGTATCAGCCCCAGCATTTT.